This T cell receptor beta chain originates from a study of OX40 agonist ivuxolimab in advanced cancers. Study-wide context: In this cohort, patients received ivuxolimab, an agonistic anti-OX40 (CD134) antibody. Three patients responded partially, comprising one with hepatocellular carcinoma and two with cutaneous melanoma.

The V gene's germline CDR1 is MDHEN and CDR2 SYDVKM. This CDR3 has 12 residues. Trimming removed 7 bases at V and 6 bases at J, with 13 bases between. Profiling relied on immunoSEQ multiplex PCR, and the TCRdb table lists in-frame clones only, not all of them. The repertoire consists of under 75,000 clones, with about 90% occurring once and the leading ten covering less than 15%. This clone has a handful of counts. V and J are TRBV28 and TRBJ2-7; possibly TRBD1 for D (6 bases). The TCR comes from an adult with an advanced solid tumor such as melanoma, head and neck, liver or kidney cancer. The sequences come from CD4+ or CD8+ T cells sorted from blood, collected in a trial of the OX40 agonist ivuxolimab. The CDR3 region is CASKVGGGEQYF. CDR3 bases: TGTGCCAGCAAAGTAGGGGGTGGCGAGCAGTACTTC.